The sequence of this T cell receptor beta chain was determined in a study of graft-versus-host responses after intestinal transplantation. Study at large: Multivisceral, liver-intestinal, or isolated intestinal transplants were given to recipients.

TCRdb's copy holds only in-frame clones and misses some; the assay was immunoSEQ multiplex PCR. Of tens of thousands of clones listed, 90% to 95% are singletons. Whole-study results and caveats: Graft-donor T cell macrochimerism coincided with high graft-versus-host to host-versus-graft clonal ratios in allografts.

Points on this clone: Its antigen is as yet unknown.

This sample comprised unstimulated CD8+ T cells sorted from spleen or lymph node cells, obtained before intestinal transplant. This sequence originates from a human donor who received an intestinal transplant.

This CDR3 is CASSGDTYPYGYTF. In DNA, the CDR3 is TGTGCCAGCAGCGGAGACACTTACCCATATGGCTACACCTTC. V is TRBV9 and J is TRBJ1-2; unclear D gene. The germline V gene has CDR1 SGDLS and CDR2 YYNGEE. The CDR3 spans 14 residues. Trimming took 3 bases from V and 5 from J, leaving 14 bases between them.